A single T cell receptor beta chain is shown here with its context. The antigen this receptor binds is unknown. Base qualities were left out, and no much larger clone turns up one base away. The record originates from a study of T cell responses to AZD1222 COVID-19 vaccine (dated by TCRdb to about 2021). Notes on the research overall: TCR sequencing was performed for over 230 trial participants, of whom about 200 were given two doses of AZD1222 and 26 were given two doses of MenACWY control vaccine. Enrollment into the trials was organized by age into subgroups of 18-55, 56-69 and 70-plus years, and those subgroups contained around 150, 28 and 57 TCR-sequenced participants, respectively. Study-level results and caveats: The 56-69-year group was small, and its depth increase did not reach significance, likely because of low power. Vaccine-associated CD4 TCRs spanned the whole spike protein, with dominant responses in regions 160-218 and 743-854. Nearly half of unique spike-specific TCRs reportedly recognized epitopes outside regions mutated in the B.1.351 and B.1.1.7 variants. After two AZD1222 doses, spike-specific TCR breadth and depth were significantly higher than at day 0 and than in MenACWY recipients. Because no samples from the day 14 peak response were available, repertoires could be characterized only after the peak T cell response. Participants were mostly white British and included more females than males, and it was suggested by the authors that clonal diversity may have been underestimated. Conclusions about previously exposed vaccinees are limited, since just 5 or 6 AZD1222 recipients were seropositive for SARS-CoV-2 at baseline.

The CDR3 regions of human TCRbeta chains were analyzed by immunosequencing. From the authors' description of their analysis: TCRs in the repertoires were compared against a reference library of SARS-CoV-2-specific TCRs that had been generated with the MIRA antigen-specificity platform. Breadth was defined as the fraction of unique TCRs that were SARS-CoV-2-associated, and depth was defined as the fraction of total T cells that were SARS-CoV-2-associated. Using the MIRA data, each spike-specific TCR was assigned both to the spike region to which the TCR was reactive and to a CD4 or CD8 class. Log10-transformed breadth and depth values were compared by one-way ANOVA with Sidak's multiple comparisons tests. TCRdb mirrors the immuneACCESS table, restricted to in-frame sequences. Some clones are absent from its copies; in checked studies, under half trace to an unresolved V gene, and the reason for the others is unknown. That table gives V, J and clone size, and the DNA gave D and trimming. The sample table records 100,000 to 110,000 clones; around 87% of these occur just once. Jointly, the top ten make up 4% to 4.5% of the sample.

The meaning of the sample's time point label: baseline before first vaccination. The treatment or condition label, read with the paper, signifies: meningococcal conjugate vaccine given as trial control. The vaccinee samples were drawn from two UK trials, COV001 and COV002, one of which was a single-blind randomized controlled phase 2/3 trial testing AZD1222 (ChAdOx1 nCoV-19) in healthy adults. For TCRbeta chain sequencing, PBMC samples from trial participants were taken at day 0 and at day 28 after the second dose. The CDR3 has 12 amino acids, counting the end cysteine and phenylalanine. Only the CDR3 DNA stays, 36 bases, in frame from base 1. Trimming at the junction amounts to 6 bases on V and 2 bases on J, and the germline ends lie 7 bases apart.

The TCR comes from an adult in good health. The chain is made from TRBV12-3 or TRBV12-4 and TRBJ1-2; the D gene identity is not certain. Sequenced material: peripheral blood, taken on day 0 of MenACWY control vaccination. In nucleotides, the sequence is TGTGCCAGCAGGGACTTAAACTATGGCTACACCTTC. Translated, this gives CASRDLNYGYTF.